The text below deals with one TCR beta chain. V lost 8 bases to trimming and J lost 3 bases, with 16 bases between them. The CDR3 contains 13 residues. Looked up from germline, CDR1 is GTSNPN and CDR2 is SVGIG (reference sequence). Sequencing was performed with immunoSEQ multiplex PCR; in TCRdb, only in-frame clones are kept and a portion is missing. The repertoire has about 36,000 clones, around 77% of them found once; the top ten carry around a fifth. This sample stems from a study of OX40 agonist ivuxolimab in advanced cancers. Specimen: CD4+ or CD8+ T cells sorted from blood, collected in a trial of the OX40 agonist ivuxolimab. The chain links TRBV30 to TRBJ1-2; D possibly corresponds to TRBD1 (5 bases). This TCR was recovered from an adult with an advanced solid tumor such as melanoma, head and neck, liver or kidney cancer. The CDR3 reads CAPPGREDYGYTF. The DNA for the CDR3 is TGTGCCCCACCGGGCAGGGAGGACTATGGCTACACCTTC.